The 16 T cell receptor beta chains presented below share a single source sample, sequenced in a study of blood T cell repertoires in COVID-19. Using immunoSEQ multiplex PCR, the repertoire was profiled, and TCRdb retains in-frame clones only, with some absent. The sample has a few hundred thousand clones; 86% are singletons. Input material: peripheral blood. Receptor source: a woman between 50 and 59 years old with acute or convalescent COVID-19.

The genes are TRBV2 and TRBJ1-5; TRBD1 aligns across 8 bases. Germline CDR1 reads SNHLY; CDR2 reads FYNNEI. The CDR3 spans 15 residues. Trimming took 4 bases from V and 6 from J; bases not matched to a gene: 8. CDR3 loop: CASSARTGTGQPQHF. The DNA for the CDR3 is TGTGCCAGCAGTGCTCGGACAGGGACAGGTCAGCCCCAGCATTTT.

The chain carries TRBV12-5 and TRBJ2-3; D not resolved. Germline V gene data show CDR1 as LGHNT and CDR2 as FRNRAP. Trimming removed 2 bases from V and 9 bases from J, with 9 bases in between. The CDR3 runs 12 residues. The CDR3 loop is CASGLIEETQYF. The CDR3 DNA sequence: TGTGCTAGTGGTTTGATCGAGGAGACGCAGTATTTT.

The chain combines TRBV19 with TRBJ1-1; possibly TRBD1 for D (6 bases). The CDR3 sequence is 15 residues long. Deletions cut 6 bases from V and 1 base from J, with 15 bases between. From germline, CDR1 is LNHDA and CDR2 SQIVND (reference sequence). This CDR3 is CASSPIPGQNTEAFF. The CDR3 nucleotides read TGTGCCAGTAGCCCGATTCCGGGACAGAACACTGAAGCTTTCTTT.

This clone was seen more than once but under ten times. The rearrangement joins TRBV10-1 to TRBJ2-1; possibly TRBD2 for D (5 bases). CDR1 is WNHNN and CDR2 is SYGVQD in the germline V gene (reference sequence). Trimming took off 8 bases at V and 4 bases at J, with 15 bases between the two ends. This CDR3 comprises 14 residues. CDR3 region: CASGSHWGYNEQFF. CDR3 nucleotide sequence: TGCGCCAGCGGGAGCCACTGGGGTTACAATGAGCAGTTCTTC.

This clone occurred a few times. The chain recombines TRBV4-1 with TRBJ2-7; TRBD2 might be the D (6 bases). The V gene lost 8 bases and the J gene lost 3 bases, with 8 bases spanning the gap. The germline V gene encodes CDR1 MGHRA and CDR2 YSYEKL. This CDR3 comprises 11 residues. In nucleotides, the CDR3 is TGCGCCAGCGGGGACTTCTACGAGCAGTACTTC. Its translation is CASGDFYEQYF.

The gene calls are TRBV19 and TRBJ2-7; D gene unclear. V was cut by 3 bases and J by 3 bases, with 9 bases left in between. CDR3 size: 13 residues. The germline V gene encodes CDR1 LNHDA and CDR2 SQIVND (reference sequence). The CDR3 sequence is CASSMSVRYEQYF. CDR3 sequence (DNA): TGTGCCAGTAGTATGTCCGTTCGCTACGAGCAGTACTTC.

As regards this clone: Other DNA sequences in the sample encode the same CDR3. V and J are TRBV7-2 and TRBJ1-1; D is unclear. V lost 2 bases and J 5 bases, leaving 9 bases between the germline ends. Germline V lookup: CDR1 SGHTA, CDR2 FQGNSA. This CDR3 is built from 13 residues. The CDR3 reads CASSLSPGTEAFF. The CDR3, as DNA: TGTGCCAGCAGCTTATCGCCGGGTACTGAAGCTTTCTTT.

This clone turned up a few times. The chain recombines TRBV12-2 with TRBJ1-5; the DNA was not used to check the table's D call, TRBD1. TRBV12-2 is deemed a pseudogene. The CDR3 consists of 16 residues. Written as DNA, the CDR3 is TGTGCAAGTCGCTTCAGTTCCCCACCTAGCAATCAGCCCCAGCATTTT. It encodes CASRFSSPPSNQPQHF.

In nucleotides, the CDR3 is TGTGCCAGCAGCTTCCTGACAGATCCAGATACGCAGTATTTT. Its protein product is CASSFLTDPDTQYF. The chain carries TRBV9 and TRBJ2-3; a possible D gene is TRBD1 (5 bases). Trimming left V 4 bases short and J 4 bases short, with 13 bases between. Per germline, CDR1 SGDLS and CDR2 YYNGEE. The CDR3 totals 14 residues. Together with reference TRBV9 and TRBJ2-3, the CDR3 gives the full variable domain: DSGVTQTPKHLITATGQRVTLRCSPRSGDLSVYWYQQSLDQGLQFLIQYYNGEERAKGNILERFSAQQFPDLHSELNLSSLELGDSALYFCASSFLTDPDTQYFGPGTRLTVL.

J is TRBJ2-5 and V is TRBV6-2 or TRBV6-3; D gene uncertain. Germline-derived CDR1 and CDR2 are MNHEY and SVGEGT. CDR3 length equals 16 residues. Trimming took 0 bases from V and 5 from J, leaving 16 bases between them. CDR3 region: CASSYSYSLTAETQYF. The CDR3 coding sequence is TGTGCCAGCAGTTACTCATACAGCCTTACCGCCGAGACCCAGTACTTC.

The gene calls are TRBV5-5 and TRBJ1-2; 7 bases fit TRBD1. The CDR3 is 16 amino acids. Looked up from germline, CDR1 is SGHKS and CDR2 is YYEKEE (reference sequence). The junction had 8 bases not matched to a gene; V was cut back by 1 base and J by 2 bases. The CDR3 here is CASSLTGQPKNYGYTF. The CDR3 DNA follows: TGTGCCAGCAGCTTGACGGGACAGCCGAAAAACTATGGCTACACCTTC.

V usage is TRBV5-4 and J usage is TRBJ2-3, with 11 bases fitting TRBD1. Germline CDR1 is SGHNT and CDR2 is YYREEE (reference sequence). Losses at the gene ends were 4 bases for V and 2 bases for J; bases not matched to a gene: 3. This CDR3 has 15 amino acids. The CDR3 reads CASSGQGALTDTQYF. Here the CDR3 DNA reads TGTGCCAGCAGCGGACAGGGGGCCCTCACAGATACGCAGTATTTT.

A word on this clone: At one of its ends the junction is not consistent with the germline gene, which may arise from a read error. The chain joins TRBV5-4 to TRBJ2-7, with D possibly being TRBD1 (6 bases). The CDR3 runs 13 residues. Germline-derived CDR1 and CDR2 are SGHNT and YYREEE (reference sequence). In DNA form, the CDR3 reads TGTGCCGGCAGCTTGGCAGGGGCGGACGAGCAGTACTTC. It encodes CAGSLAGADEQYF. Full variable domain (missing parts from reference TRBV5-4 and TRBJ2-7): ETGVTQSPTHLIKTRGQQVTLRCSSQSGHNTVSWYQQALGQGPQFIFQYYREEENGRGNFPPRFSGLQFPNYSSELNVNALELDDSALYLCAGSLAGADEQYFGPGTRLTVT.

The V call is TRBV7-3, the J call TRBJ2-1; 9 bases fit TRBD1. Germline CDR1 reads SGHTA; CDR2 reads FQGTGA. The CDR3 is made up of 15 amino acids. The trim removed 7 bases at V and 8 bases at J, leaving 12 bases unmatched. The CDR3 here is CASTQNSGQGHEQFF. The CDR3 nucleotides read TGTGCCAGCACCCAAAATTCGGGACAGGGCCATGAGCAGTTCTTC.

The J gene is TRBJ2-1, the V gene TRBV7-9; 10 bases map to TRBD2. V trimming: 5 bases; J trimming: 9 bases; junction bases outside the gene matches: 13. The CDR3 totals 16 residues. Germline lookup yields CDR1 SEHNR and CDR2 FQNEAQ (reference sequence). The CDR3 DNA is TGTGCCAGCAGCCCCCAACTAGCGGGGAGACGCGGTGAGCAGTTCTTC. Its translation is CASSPQLAGRRGEQFF.

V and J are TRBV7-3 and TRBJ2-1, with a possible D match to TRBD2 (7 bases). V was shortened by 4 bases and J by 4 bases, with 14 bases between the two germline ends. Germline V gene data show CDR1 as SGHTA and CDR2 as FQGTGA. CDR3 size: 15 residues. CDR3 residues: CASSSQGGRYNEQFF. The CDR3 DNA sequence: TGTGCCAGCAGCTCACAGGGAGGGCGTTACAATGAGCAGTTCTTC.